This passage covers 4 T cell receptor beta chains from one sample sequenced in a study of spatial heterogeneity in lung cancer. Time point here: sample taken at primary tumor resection. TCRdb called the 5' RACE reads again in MiXCR, with one record for every CDR3 protein. The sample consists of approximately 92,000 distinct CDR3 sequences, about 12% of them appearing once. Sequences were derived from PBMCs, sampled at surgery. These receptors originate from a male donor with early-stage non-small cell lung cancer.

This clonotype was detected many times. The J gene is TRBJ2-7, the V gene TRBV9; TRBD2 matches at 8 bases. This CDR3 has 17 residues. Germline values: CDR1 SGDLS, CDR2 YYNGEE. V shed 0 bases and J 4 bases; nucleotides not matched to a gene: 12. CDR3 bases: TGTGCCAGCAGCGTAGGGGGAACTAGCGGCATATTTTACGAGCAGTACTTC. Its protein is CASSVGGTSGIFYEQYF. The full variable domain, completed using reference TRBV9 and TRBJ2-7, is DSGVTQTPKHLITATGQRVTLRCSPRSGDLSVYWYQQSLDQGLQFLIQYYNGEERAKGNILERFSAQQFPDLHSELNLSSLELGDSALYFCASSVGGTSGIFYEQYFGPGTRLTVT.

This rearrangement joins TRBV28 to TRBJ2-6; D gene uncertain. Germline loops: CDR1 MDHEN, CDR2 SYDVKM. The V end was cut by 3 bases, the J end by 4 bases, with 10 bases between. This CDR3 region has 15 residues. The CDR3 DNA reads TGTGCCAGCAGTTTGTGGACGGAAGGGGCCAACGTCCTGACTTTC. Amino acids: CASSLWTEGANVLTF.

This clonotype turned up a few times. The chain carries TRBV20-1 and TRBJ2-1; 16 bases align to TRBD2. Unmatched junction bases numbered 3, after V lost 4 bases and J lost 9 bases. The CDR3 sequence is 14 residues long. Germline values: CDR1 DFQATT, CDR2 SNEGSKA (reference sequence). The CDR3 DNA follows: TGCAGTGCTACGGGACTAGCGGGAGGGTTTGAGCAGTTCTTC. The encoded protein is CSATGLAGGFEQFF.

In its sample, this clonotype was seen once. This sequence joins TRBV6-2 or TRBV6-3 and TRBJ1-1; D uncertain. Germline V gene lookup returns CDR1 MNHEY and CDR2 SVGEGT. V was pared by 5 bases and J by 3 bases, with 10 bases between. The CDR3 totals 13 residues. In DNA form, the CDR3 reads TGTGCCAGCAGTCGTTATCGGGACACTGAAGCTTTCTTT. Translation: CASSRYRDTEAFF.